Below are 10 T cell receptor beta chains sequenced from a single sample in a study of beta chain features in type 1 diabetes. Every bit of the isolated RNA underwent reverse transcription, so sequencing read expressed TCRB transcripts. Here immunoSEQ multiplex PCR was the method, and the copy in TCRdb shows in-frame clones only, minus some. The sample carries 350,000 to 450,000 clones, over 11% recorded once. What was sequenced was naive CD4+ T cells from blood. The receptors originated from a man younger than 40 in good health.

The rearrangement links TRBV29-1 to TRBJ1-1; 7 positions match TRBD1. J was trimmed by 9 bases and V by 5 bases; bases with no gene match: 12. The germline gives CDR1 SQVTM, CDR2 ANQGSEA. CDR3 length: 13 residues. CDR3 loop: CSVTTGPGEQAFF. The CDR3 DNA is TGCAGCGTTACGACAGGGCCGGGGGAACAAGCTTTCTTT.

This clone was picked up a small number of times. This chain links TRBV15 with TRBJ2-5; 8 bases agree with TRBD2. There are 15 residues in the CDR3. The germline CDR1 and CDR2 sequences are LNHNV and YYDKDF (reference sequence). With V trimmed by 0 bases and J by 4 bases, 4 bases remained unmatched. CDR3: CATSRDRLAGETQYF. The CDR3 region has the DNA TGTGCCACCAGCAGAGATAGGCTAGCGGGAGAGACCCAGTACTTC.

This clone was counted only a few times. This chain links TRBV4-3 with TRBJ2-1; 8 positions agree with TRBD2. CDR3 length: 17 residues. Germline V CDR1 and CDR2: LGHNA, YSLEER. J lost 9 bases, V lost 1 base, and 14 bases had no gene match. CDR3 nucleotide sequence: TGCGCCAGCAGCCAAGTCTTATTAGCGGGGAACGCTTTTGAGCAGTTCTTC. Translated, it gives CASSQVLLAGNAFEQFF.

This clone occurred a few times. This chain links TRBV7-3 with TRBJ2-7; D might be TRBD2 (5 bases). The germline V and J ends were trimmed by 11 bases and 6 bases, with 23 bases remaining between them. Germline CDR1 SGHTA, CDR2 FQGTGA. This CDR3 contains 14 residues. CDR3: CAAPPGVLRCEQYV. DNA of the CDR3: TGTGCCGCTCCCCCCGGGGTGTTGAGGTGCGAGCAGTACGTC.

This clone was observed a few times. The chain uses TRBV7-9 and TRBJ2-6, with D hard to call. Per germline, CDR1 SEHNR and CDR2 FQNEAQ (reference sequence). CDR3 length: 16 residues. Between the trimmed V and J ends, which lost 5 bases and 1 base, there was a span of 12 bases. The CDR3 DNA is TGTGCCAGCAGCCCACTGGGCCATTCTGGGGCCAACGTCCTGACTTTC. Translation: CASSPLGHSGANVLTF.

In its sample, this clone was seen a few times. The chain uses TRBV14 and TRBJ2-3; 7 bases line up with TRBD1. The CDR3 has 19 residues. V gave up 0 bases and J gave up 0 bases; unmatched junction bases: 12. Germline CDR1 SGHDN, CDR2 FVKESK. The CDR3 loop is CASSQDGGTGALSTDTQYF. In DNA form, the CDR3 reads TGTGCCAGCAGCCAAGATGGAGGTACAGGGGCCTTAAGCACAGATACGCAGTATTTT. The full variable domain, in which reference TRBV14 and TRBJ2-3 provide the parts outside the CDR3, is EAGVTQFPSHSVIEKGQTVTLRCDPISGHDNLYWYRRVMGKEIKFLLHFVKESKQDESGMPNNRFLAERTGGTYSTLKVQPAELEDSGVYFCASSQDGGTGALSTDTQYFGPGTRLTVL.

In this sample, this clone turned up a few times. V and J are TRBV5-6 and TRBJ2-4, with a tentative D call TRBD1 (5 bases). V was trimmed by 1 base and J by 2 bases, leaving 10 bases between them. This CDR3 comprises 15 residues. Germline CDR1 SGHDT, CDR2 YYEEEE. For the CDR3, the DNA is TGTGCCAGCAGCTTGATAGGGGCGTCCAAAAACATTCAGTACTTC. It is translated as CASSLIGASKNIQYF.

This clone was found a few times. The chain carries TRBV27 and TRBJ2-1, with D hard to call. The germline CDR1 and CDR2 sequences are MNHEY and SMNVEV (reference sequence). Trimming took off 8 bases at V and 0 bases at J, with 8 bases between the two ends. The CDR3 runs to 13 residues. CDR3 loop: CASSLYSYNEQFF. The CDR3 DNA reads as TGTGCCAGCTCACTATACTCCTACAATGAGCAGTTCTTC.

This rearrangement joins TRBV19 to TRBJ1-5, with D unresolved. The V end was cut by 8 bases, the J end by 3 bases, with 11 bases between. The CDR3 totals 13 residues. Germline-derived CDR1 and CDR2 are LNHDA and SQIVND (reference sequence). The CDR3 DNA sequence: TGTGCCAGTGGACGGGCAGCCAATCAGCCCCAGCATTTT. Its translation is CASGRAANQPQHF.

There are a few counts of this clone. The chain carries TRBV5-1 and TRBJ2-3, with TRBD1 matching 7 bases. The CDR3 loop spans 16 amino acids. Germline V gene sequence: CDR1 SGHRS, CDR2 YFSETQ. V trimming: 4 bases; J trimming: 3 bases; junction bases outside the gene matches: 11. CDR3 DNA sequence: TGCGCCAGCAGCAGCGTGGACAGGACCGGGACAGATACGCAGTATTTT. This codes for CASSSVDRTGTDTQYF.